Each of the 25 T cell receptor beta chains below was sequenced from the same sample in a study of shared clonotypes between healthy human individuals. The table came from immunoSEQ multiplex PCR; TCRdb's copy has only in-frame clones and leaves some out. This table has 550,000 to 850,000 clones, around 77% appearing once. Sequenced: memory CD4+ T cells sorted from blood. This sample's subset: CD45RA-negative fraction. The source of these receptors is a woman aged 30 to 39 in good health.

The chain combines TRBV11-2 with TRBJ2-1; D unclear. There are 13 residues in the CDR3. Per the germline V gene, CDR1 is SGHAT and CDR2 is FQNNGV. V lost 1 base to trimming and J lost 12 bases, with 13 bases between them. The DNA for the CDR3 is TGTGCCAGCAGCTTAGGCCGGATTGAAGGGCAGTTCTTC. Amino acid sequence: CASSLGRIEGQFF. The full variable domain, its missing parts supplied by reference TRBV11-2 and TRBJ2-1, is EAGVAQSPRYKIIEKRQSVAFWCNPISGHATLYWYQQILGQGPKLLIQFQNNGVVDDSQLPKDRFSAERLKGVDSTLKIQPAKLEDSAVYLCASSLGRIEGQFFGPGTRLTVL.

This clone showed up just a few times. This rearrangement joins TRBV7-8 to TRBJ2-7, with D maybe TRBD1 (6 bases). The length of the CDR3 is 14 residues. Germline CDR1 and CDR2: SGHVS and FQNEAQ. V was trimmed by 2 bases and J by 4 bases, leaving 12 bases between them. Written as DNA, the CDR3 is TGTGCCAGCAGCTTATCGGTAGGGGGTTACGAGCAGTACTTC. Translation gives CASSLSVGGYEQYF.

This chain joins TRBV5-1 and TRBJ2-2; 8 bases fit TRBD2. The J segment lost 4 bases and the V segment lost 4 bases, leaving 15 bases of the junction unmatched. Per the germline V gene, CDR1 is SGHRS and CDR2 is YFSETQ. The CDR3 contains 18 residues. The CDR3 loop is CASSTGLASSGVTGELFF. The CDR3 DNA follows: TGCGCCAGCAGCACTGGACTAGCATCCTCTGGGGTCACCGGGGAGCTGTTTTTT. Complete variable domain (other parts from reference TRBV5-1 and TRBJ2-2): KAGVTQTPRYLIKTRGQQVTLSCSPISGHRSVSWYQQTPGQGLQFLFEYFSETQRNKGNFPGRFSGRQFSNSRSEMNVSTLELGDSALYLCASSTGLASSGVTGELFFGEGSRLTVL.

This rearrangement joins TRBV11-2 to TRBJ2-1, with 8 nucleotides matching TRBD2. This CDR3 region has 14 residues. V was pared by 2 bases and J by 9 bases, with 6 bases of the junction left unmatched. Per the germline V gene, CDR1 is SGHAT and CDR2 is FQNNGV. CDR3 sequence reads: CASSLRGTSGEQFF. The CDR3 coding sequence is TGTGCCAGCAGCTTAAGAGGCACTAGCGGTGAGCAGTTCTTC.

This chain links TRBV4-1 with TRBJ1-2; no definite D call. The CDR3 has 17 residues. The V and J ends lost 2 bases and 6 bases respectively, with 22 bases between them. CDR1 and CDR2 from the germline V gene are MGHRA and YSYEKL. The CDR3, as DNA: TGCGCCAGCAGCCAAACGGGAGCCGGGGTTGAGGTTGATGGCTACACCTTC. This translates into CASSQTGAGVEVDGYTF.

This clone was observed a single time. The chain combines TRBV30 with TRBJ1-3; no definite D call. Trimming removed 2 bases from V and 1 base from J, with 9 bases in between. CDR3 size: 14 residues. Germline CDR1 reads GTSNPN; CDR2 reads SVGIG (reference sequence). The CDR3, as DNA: TGTGCCTGGAGTAAAGGGCCTTCTGGAAACACCATATATTTT. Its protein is CAWSKGPSGNTIYF.

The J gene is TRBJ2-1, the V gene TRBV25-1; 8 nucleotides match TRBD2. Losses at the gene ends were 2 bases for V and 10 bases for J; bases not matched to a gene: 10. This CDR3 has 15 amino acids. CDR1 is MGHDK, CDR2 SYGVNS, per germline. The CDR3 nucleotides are TGTGCCAGCAGTGAAGCTAGCGGGCCATTGCCGGAGCAGTTCTTC. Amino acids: CASSEASGPLPEQFF.

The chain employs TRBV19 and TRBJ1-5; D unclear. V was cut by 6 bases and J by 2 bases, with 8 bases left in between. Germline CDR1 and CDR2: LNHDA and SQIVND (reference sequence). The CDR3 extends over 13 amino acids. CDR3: CASRGLGNQPQHF. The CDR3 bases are TGTGCCAGTAGGGGCCTGGGCAATCAGCCCCAGCATTTT. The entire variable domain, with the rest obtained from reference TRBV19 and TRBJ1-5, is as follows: DGGITQSPKYLFRKEGQNVTLSCEQNLNHDAMYWYRQDPGQGLRLIYYSQIVNDFQKGDIAEGYSVSREKKESFPLTVTSAQKNPTAFYLCASRGLGNQPQHFGDGTRLSIL.

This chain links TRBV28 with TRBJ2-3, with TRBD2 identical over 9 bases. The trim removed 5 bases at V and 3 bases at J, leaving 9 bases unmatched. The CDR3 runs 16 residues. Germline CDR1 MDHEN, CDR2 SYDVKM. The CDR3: CASSPPAGGGTDTQYF. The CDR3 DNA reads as TGTGCCAGCAGTCCCCCAGCGGGAGGTGGGACAGATACGCAGTATTTT.

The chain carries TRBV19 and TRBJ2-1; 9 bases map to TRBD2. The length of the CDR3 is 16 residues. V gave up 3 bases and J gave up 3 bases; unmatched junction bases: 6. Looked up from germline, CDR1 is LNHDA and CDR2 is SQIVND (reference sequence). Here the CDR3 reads CASSIESGRNYNEQFF. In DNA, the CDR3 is TGTGCCAGTAGTATCGAGAGCGGGAGGAACTACAATGAGCAGTTCTTC.

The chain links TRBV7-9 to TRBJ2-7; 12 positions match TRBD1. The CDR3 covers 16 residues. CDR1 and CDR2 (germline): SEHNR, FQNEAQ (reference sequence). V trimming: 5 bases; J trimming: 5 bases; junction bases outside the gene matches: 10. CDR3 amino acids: CASSKGTGGLSNEQYF. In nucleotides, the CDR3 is TGTGCCAGCAGCAAAGGGACAGGGGGCTTATCCAACGAGCAGTACTTC.

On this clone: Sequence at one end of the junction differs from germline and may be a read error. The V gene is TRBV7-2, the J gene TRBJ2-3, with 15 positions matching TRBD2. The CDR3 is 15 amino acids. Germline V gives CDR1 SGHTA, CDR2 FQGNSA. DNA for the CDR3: TGTGCCAGCAGCTTAGTGGGACTAGCGGGAGGACATGAGGATTTT. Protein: CASSLVGLAGGHEDF.

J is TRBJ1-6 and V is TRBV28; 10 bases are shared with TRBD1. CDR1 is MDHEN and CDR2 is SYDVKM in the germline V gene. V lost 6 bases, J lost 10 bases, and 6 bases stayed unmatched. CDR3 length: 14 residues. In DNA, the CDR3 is TGTGCCAGCAGATCCGGGACAGGGGTATCACCCCTCCACTTT. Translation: CASRSGTGVSPLHF.

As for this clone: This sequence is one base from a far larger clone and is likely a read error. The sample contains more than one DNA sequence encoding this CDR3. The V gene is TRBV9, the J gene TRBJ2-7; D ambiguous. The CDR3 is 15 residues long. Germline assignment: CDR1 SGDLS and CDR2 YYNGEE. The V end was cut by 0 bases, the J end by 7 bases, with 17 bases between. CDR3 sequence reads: CASSVEEGSFYEQYF. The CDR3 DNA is TGTGCCAGCAGCGTAGAGGAAGGTTCATTTTATGAGCAGTACTTC.

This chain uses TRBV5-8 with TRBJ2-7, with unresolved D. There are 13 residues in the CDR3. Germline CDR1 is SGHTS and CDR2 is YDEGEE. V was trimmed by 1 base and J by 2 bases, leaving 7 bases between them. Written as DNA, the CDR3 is TGTGCCAGCAGCTTGTTATCCCCCTACGAGCAGTACTTC. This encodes CASSLLSPYEQYF.

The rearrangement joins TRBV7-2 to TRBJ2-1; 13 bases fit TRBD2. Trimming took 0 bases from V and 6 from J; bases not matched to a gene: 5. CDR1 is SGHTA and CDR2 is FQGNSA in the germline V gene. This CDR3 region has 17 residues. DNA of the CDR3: TGTGCCAGCAGCTTAGCGCCGACTAGCGGGAGGCTCAATGAGCAGTTCTTC. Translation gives CASSLAPTSGRLNEQFF.

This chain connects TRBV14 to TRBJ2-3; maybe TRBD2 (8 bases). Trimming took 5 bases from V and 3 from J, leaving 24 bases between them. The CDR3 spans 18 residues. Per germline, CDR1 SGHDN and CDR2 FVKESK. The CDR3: CASSFGLAGRGRTDTQYF. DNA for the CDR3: TGTGCCAGCAGCTTCGGACTAGCAGGAAGGGGGCGGACAGATACGCAGTATTTT.

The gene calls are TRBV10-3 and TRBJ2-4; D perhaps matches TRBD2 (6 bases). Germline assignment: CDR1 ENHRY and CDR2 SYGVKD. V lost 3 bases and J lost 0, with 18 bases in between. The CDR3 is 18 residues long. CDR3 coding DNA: TGTGCCATCAGTGAAAGCGGAGGAGGGTCCAAAGCCAAAAACATTCAGTACTTC. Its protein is CAISESGGGSKAKNIQYF.

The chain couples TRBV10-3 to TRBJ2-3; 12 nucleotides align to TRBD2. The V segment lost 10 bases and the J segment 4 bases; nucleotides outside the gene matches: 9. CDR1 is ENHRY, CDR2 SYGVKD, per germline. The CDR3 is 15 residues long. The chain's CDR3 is CATLAGGPLADTQYF. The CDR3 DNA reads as TGTGCCACGCTAGCGGGAGGGCCTCTGGCAGATACGCAGTATTTT.

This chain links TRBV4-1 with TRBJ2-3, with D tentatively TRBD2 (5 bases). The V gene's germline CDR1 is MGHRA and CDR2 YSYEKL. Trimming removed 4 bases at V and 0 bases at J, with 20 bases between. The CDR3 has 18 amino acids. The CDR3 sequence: CASSPQMAGVTSTDTQYF. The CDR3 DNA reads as TGCGCCAGCAGCCCACAAATGGCCGGGGTAACTAGCACAGATACGCAGTATTTT.

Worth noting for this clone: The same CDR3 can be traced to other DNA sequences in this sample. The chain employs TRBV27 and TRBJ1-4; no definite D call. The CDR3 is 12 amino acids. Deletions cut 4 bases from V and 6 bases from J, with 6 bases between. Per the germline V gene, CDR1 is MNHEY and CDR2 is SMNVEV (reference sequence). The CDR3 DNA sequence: TGTGCCAGCAGTTCCGGTGATGAAAAACTGTTTTTT. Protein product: CASSSGDEKLFF.

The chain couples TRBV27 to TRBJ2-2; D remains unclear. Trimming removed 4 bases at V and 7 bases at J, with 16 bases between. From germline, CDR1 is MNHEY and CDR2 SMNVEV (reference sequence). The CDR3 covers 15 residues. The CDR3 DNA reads TGTGCCAGCAGTTCCCACGCCACCGAAGGCGGGGAGCTGTTTTTT. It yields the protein CASSSHATEGGELFF.

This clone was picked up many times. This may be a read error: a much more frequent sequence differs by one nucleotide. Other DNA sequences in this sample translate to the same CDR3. The CDR3: CASSLGTNYGYTF. The CDR3 DNA sequence: TGTGCCAGCAGCTTAGGGACTAACTATGGCTACACCTTC. The J gene is TRBJ1-2, the V gene TRBV11-2; D is unclear. CDR3 size: 13 residues. V shed 1 base and J shed 0 bases, with 3 bases lying between them. The germline gives CDR1 SGHAT, CDR2 FQNNGV.

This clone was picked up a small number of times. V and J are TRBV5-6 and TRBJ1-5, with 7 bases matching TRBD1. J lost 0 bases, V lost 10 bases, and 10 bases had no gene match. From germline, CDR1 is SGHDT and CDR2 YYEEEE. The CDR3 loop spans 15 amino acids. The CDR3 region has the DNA TGTGCCCTCAGGGGGGCTGGGTATAGCAATCAGCCCCAGCATTTT. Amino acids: CALRGAGYSNQPQHF.

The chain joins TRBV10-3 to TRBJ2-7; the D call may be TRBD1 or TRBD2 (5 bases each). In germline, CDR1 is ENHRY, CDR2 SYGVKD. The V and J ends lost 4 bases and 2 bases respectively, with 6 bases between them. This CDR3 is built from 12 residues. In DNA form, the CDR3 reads TGTGCCATCAGTGGGGGACCCTACGAGCAGTACTTC. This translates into CAISGGPYEQYF.